What follows are 22 T cell receptor beta chains derived from one specimen sequenced in a study of T cell responses to AZD1222 COVID-19 vaccine. Some clones are missing from TCRdb's copy, which holds only in-frame ones; the method was immunoSEQ multiplex PCR. Of about 170,000 clones in the sample, 75% to 90% are singletons; the top ten hold 2.5% to 3%. Sample: peripheral blood, taken on day 0 of AZD1222 vaccination. These receptors originate from an adult in good health.

The chain links TRBV18 to TRBJ2-7; 7 positions agree with TRBD2. CDR1 is KGHSH, CDR2 LQKENI, per germline. J was trimmed by 2 bases and V by 3 bases; bases with no gene match: 10. The CDR3 covers 16 residues. The CDR3 is CASSPETGGVAYEQYF. The CDR3 nucleotides read TGTGCCAGCTCACCGGAGACGGGGGGAGTGGCCTACGAGCAGTACTTC.

The chain combines TRBV27 with TRBJ2-1; 11 bases align to TRBD1. V shed 6 bases and J 6 bases; nucleotides not matched to a gene: 4. The CDR3 totals 14 residues. Germline V gives CDR1 MNHEY, CDR2 SMNVEV (reference sequence). The DNA for the CDR3 is TGTGCCAGCAGCCGGGACAGGGGGAGCAATGAGCAGTTCTTC. Residues: CASSRDRGSNEQFF.

The chain is built from TRBV6-2 or TRBV6-3 and TRBJ2-7, with a possible D match to TRBD1 (5 bases). The CDR3 loop spans 17 amino acids. The ends were cut back, 5 bases at V and 0 bases at J, with 20 bases in the middle. Germline V CDR1 and CDR2: MNHEY, SVGEGT. The CDR3 loop reads CASSLFGQGLSSYEQYF. In DNA, the CDR3 is TGTGCCAGCAGTCTTTTCGGGCAGGGATTAAGCTCCTACGAGCAGTACTTC.

The chain links TRBV6-2 or TRBV6-3 to TRBJ2-7, with D perhaps matching TRBD2 (6 bases). The CDR3 contains 15 residues. Deletions cut 5 bases from V and 0 bases from J, with 14 bases between. In germline, CDR1 is MNHEY, CDR2 SVGEGT. Written as DNA, the CDR3 is TGTGCCAGCAGTGGGGCGGGGACCCACTCCTACGAGCAGTACTTC. Translated: CASSGAGTHSYEQYF.

V is TRBV6-5 and J is TRBJ2-1; D is unresolved. Germline values: CDR1 MNHEY, CDR2 SVGAGI. This CDR3 has 12 residues. V was shortened by 6 bases and J by 1 base, with 4 bases between the two germline ends. The CDR3 spells CASRGSYNEQFF. CDR3 in DNA: TGTGCCAGCAGAGGTTCCTACAATGAGCAGTTCTTC.

The genes are TRBV4-1 and TRBJ2-2; D is unresolved. The V end lost 5 bases, the J end lost 5 bases, and 6 bases lay between the germline ends. In germline, CDR1 is MGHRA, CDR2 YSYEKL. This CDR3 region has 12 residues. The CDR3 loop reads CASSKGTGELFF. DNA of the CDR3: TGCGCCAGCAGCAAAGGGACCGGGGAGCTGTTTTTT.

V gene TRBV3-1 (or the pseudogene TRBV3-2) combines with J gene TRBJ1-1, with D perhaps matching TRBD1 (6 bases). Trimming removed 4 bases at V and 2 bases at J, with 20 bases between. The CDR3 has 17 residues. Germline loops: CDR1 LGHDT, CDR2 YNNKEL (reference sequence). CDR3 bases: TGTGCCAGCAGCCGGGCGGGGGGTGCAGGGGTAAACACTGAAGCTTTCTTT. It encodes CASSRAGGAGVNTEAFF.

This clone appeared once. The J gene is TRBJ2-7, the V gene TRBV5-1; the D gene is possibly TRBD1 (5 bases). Trimming removed 0 bases from V and 7 bases from J, with 23 bases in between. Germline V gives CDR1 SGHRS, CDR2 YFSETQ. This CDR3 comprises 17 residues. The CDR3 DNA reads as TGCGCCAGCAGCTTGGGAGTCGGAACAGGAGACCTTACGGAGCAGTACTTC. This sequence encodes CASSLGVGTGDLTEQYF.

The J gene is TRBJ1-4, the V gene TRBV2; D ambiguous. V lost 4 bases to trimming and J lost 8 bases, with 14 bases between them. Germline assignment: CDR1 SNHLY and CDR2 FYNNEI. This CDR3 is built from 14 residues. The chain's CDR3 is CASSGGRLWEKLFF. The CDR3 DNA follows: TGTGCCAGCAGTGGAGGCAGGCTATGGGAAAAACTGTTTTTT.

This sequence joins TRBV10-2 and TRBJ1-1; a weak D match, TRBD1 (5 bases). The V end was cut by 10 bases, the J end by 0 bases, with 18 bases between. This CDR3 comprises 15 residues. Germline-derived CDR1 and CDR2 are WSHSY and SAAADI. The CDR3 bases are TGCGCCACGCGGGACTTTCTTGGATTGAACACTGAAGCTTTCTTT. Its protein product is CATRDFLGLNTEAFF.

The chain employs TRBV12-5 and TRBJ1-4; TRBD1 agrees at 8 bases. V lost 6 bases and J lost 0; bases outside the gene matches: 3. This CDR3 contains 15 residues. Germline V gene lookup returns CDR1 LGHNT and CDR2 FRNRAP. CDR3 residues: CASGLTGATNEKLFF. CDR3 nucleotides: TGTGCTAGTGGGTTGACAGGGGCAACTAATGAAAAACTGTTTTTT. Full variable domain (remainder filled in from reference TRBV12-5 and TRBJ1-4): DARVTQTPRHKVTEMGQEVTMRCQPILGHNTVFWYRQTMMQGLELLAYFRNRAPLDDSGMPKDRFSAEMPDATLATLKIQPSEPRDSAVYFCASGLTGATNEKLFFGSGTQLSVL.

The CDR3 sequence is CAWGGVGTYYGYTF. The CDR3 DNA reads as TGTGCCTGGGGAGGAGTGGGGACGTACTATGGCTACACCTTC. The V gene is TRBV30, the J gene TRBJ1-2, with D maybe TRBD1 (5 bases). The CDR3 loop spans 14 amino acids. Germline V lookup: CDR1 GTSNPN, CDR2 SVGIG (reference sequence). V was pared by 5 bases and J by 3 bases, with 16 bases between.

The chain couples TRBV27 to TRBJ2-5; D might be TRBD1 or TRBD2, each matching 5 bases. V was shortened by 8 bases and J by 4 bases, with 20 bases between the two germline ends. This CDR3 is 15 amino acids long. Germline loops: CDR1 MNHEY, CDR2 SMNVEV (reference sequence). The CDR3, as DNA: TGTGCCAGCCGACCTGGGAGCAGGGTAAGAGAGACCCAGTACTTC. It translates to CASRPGSRVRETQYF.

V usage is TRBV19 and J usage is TRBJ1-2; D ambiguous. Per the germline V gene, CDR1 is LNHDA and CDR2 is SQIVND (reference sequence). The CDR3 is 12 amino acids. V lost 5 bases to trimming and J lost 8 bases, with 12 bases between them. In DNA, the CDR3 is TGTGCCAGTAGTCCGGGCCCTTTCGGCTACACCTTC. Translating gives CASSPGPFGYTF.

J is TRBJ2-7 and V is TRBV13; 11 bases fit TRBD2. The CDR3 has 15 residues. V dropped 2 bases and J dropped 3; count of bases not matched to a gene: 3. Germline assignment: CDR1 PRHDT and CDR2 FYEKMQ (reference sequence). The CDR3 sequence: CASSLFLAGGYEQYF. The DNA for the CDR3 is TGTGCCAGCAGCTTATTTCTAGCGGGGGGCTACGAGCAGTACTTC.

J is TRBJ2-3 and V is TRBV27; 7 positions agree with TRBD2. V dropped 0 bases and J dropped 2; count of bases not matched to a gene: 11. The CDR3 has 18 residues. Germline loops: CDR1 MNHEY, CDR2 SMNVEV (reference sequence). The DNA of the CDR3 is TGTGCCAGCAGTTTATCTATAGCTGGACTAGGGACCACAGATACGCAGTATTTT. Translating it yields CASSLSIAGLGTTDTQYF.

Only one count was recorded for this clone. The chain has TRBV18 and TRBJ1-2, with unresolved D. The CDR3 covers 13 residues. From germline, CDR1 is KGHSH and CDR2 LQKENI. The V and J ends lost 3 bases and 6 bases respectively, with 11 bases between them. CDR3 sequence: CASSPNSGDGYTF. The CDR3 coding sequence is TGTGCCAGCTCACCCAACAGCGGGGATGGCTACACCTTC.

V usage is TRBV6-5 and J usage is TRBJ2-7; D perhaps matches TRBD2 (6 bases). Trimming took 6 bases from V and 2 from J, leaving 11 bases between them. This CDR3 has 13 amino acids. CDR1 MNHEY and CDR2 SVGAGI come from the germline V gene. The CDR3 coding sequence is TGTGCCAGCAGGCGCTCGGGGGCCTACGAGCAGTACTTC. Amino acids: CASRRSGAYEQYF.

Only one count was recorded for this clone. The V and J genes are TRBV19 and TRBJ1-5; 7 bases match TRBD1. The CDR3 totals 15 residues. Germline CDR1 LNHDA, CDR2 SQIVND (reference sequence). With V trimmed by 2 bases and J by 4 bases, 5 bases remained unmatched. CDR3 amino acids: CASSILGRGNQPQHF. CDR3 nucleotide sequence: TGTGCCAGTAGTATATTGGGCAGGGGGAATCAGCCCCAGCATTTT.

The genes are TRBV4-1 and TRBJ1-2; D perhaps matches TRBD1 (5 bases). Germline CDR1 and CDR2: MGHRA and YSYEKL. Trimming removed 2 bases from V and 4 bases from J, with 8 bases in between. The CDR3 sequence is 13 residues long. CDR3 amino acids: CASSQRGSYGYTF. CDR3 bases: TGCGCCAGCAGCCAAAGGGGTTCCTATGGCTACACCTTC.

This chain connects TRBV6-6 to TRBJ1-5; 7 positions agree with TRBD1. Per the germline V gene, CDR1 is MNHNY and CDR2 is SVGAGI (reference sequence). The CDR3 is 17 amino acids. V shed 5 bases, J shed 0 bases, and the junction held 10 bases outside the gene matches. The CDR3 DNA follows: TGTGCCAGCAGTCCCACCGGGACAGTCTATAGCAATCAGCCCCAGCATTTT. Protein sequence: CASSPTGTVYSNQPQHF.

The chain is built from TRBV19 and TRBJ2-7; tentative D call: TRBD2 (6 bases). The germline CDR1 and CDR2 sequences are LNHDA and SQIVND (reference sequence). The V gene lost 3 bases and the J gene lost 4 bases, with 13 bases spanning the gap. This CDR3 spans 14 amino acids. The CDR3: CASSIPGVTYEQYF. The CDR3 region has the DNA TGTGCCAGTAGTATCCCGGGAGTAACGTACGAGCAGTACTTC.